This TCR beta chain was retrieved from a study of OX40 agonist ivuxolimab in advanced cancers. The ends were cut back, 5 bases at V and 3 bases at J, with 19 bases in the middle. In germline, CDR1 is SEHNR, CDR2 FQNEAQ (reference sequence). The CDR3 consists of 16 residues. This clone has just a few counts. The assay was immunoSEQ multiplex PCR, and TCRdb's table has in-frame clones only and misses some. The data contain about 61,000 clones, approximately 86% of them singletons. The chain couples TRBV7-9 to TRBJ1-1; possibly TRBD1 for D (5 bases). Sequencing was performed on CD4+ or CD8+ T cells sorted from blood, taken in a trial of the OX40 agonist ivuxolimab. The receptor comes from an adult with an advanced solid tumor such as melanoma, head and neck, liver or kidney cancer. Here the CDR3 reads CASSIKSGTEDTEAFF. CDR3 in DNA: TGTGCCAGCAGCATAAAGTCCGGGACCGAGGACACTGAAGCTTTCTTT.